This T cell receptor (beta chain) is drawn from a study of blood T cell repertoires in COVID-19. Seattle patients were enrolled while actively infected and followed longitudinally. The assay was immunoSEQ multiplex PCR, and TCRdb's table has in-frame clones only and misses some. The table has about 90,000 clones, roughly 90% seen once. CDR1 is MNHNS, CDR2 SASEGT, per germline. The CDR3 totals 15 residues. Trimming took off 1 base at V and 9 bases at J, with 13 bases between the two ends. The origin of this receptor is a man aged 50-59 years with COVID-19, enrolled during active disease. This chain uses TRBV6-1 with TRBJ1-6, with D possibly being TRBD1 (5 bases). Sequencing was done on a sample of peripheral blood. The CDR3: CASSEGQGVISPLHF. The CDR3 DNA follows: TGTGCCAGCAGTGAAGGGCAAGGGGTAATTTCACCCCTCCACTTT.